The 9 T cell receptor beta chains listed next were all sequenced from one sample in a study of T cells in women clearing cervical HPV infection. The data were produced by immunoSEQ multiplex PCR, yet TCRdb's version contains in-frame clones alone and is incomplete. Its clone listing holds roughly 34,000 clones. Sequencing input: blood buffy coat. The receptors stem from a woman between 18 and 69 years old with a cervical HPV16 infection that either progressed to CIN3+ or cleared (not recorded which).

Concerning this clone itself: The CDR3 extends 3 residues past the end of the read, so its final part is completed from the germline J gene. The rearrangement links TRBV19 to TRBJ2-1, with 10 bases lining up with TRBD1. Germline lookup yields CDR1 LNHDA and CDR2 SQIVND (reference sequence). V shed 9 bases, J shed 3 bases, and the junction held 5 bases outside the gene matches. This CDR3 is built from 14 residues. The covered CDR3 bases are TGTGCCAGGGCGGGACAGGGGCTCTACAATGAG. Protein: CARAGQGLYNE. From start to end, the CDR3 is CARAGQGLYNEQFF. The whole variable domain, filled in from reference TRBV19 and TRBJ2-1, reads DGGITQSPKYLFRKEGQNVTLSCEQNLNHDAMYWYRQDPGQGLRLIYYSQIVNDFQKGDIAEGYSVSREKKESFPLTVTSAQKNPTAFYLCARAGQGLYNEQFFGPGTRLTVL.

About this clone itself: The read stops 3 residues short of the end of the CDR3; the missing end is completed from the germline J gene. The rearrangement links TRBV20-1 to TRBJ1-4; TRBD1 matches at 9 bases. Germline CDR1 reads DFQATT; CDR2 reads SNEGSKA (reference sequence). V gave up 3 bases and J gave up 8 bases; unmatched junction bases: 4. The CDR3 has 13 residues. The CDR3 bases that were read are TGCAGTGCTAGGGGGACAGGGAACGAAAAA. Its translation is CSARGTGNEK. Given in full, the CDR3 is CSARGTGNEKLFF.

As to this clone: The read finishes 3 residues shy of the CDR3 end, and the germline J gene is used to complete it. The chain combines TRBV29-1 with TRBJ2-7; possibly TRBD1 for D (5 bases). This CDR3 has 13 amino acids. The V and J ends lost 7 bases and 3 bases respectively, with 16 bases between them. Looked up from germline, CDR1 is SQVTM and CDR2 is ANQGSEA. The sequenced part of the CDR3 DNA is TGCAGCGGTGCGACAGAGAACGTCTACGAG. Residues: CSGATENVYE. The complete CDR3 sequence is CSGATENVYEQYF.

A note on this clone: With the read ending 3 residues before the CDR3 end, the germline J gene is used to fill in that end. The chain couples TRBV7-9 to TRBJ2-7, with D maybe TRBD1 (6 bases). Germline-derived CDR1 and CDR2 are SEHNR and FQNEAQ (reference sequence). V was pared by 2 bases and J by 3 bases, with 11 bases between. CDR3 length equals 14 residues. Partial CDR3 DNA: TGTGCCAGCAGCTTAAGAGACAGGTACTACGAG. This codes for CASSLRDRYYE. The full CDR3 is CASSLRDRYYEQYF.

With respect to this clone: Germline is not matched at one junction end, which may reflect a read error. The CDR3 extends 3 residues past the end of the read, so its final part is completed from the germline J gene. The chain carries TRBV7-2 and TRBJ1-1; D is perhaps TRBD1 (6 bases). CDR3 length: 14 amino acids. Germline V gene lookup returns CDR1 SGHTA and CDR2 FQGNSA. Here the CDR3 reads CASKLWTANAEAFF. Incomplete CDR3 DNA: TGTGCCAGCAAGCTATGGACAGCGAACGCTGAA.

Worth noting for this clone: The sequenced fragment ends 3 residues before the CDR3 boundary, so the rest is inferred from the germline J gene. The V and J genes are TRBV5-4 and TRBJ2-3; 8 nucleotides match TRBD2. This CDR3 has 15 residues. CDR1 and CDR2 from the germline V gene are SGHNT and YYREEE (reference sequence). The DNA read from the CDR3 is TGTGCCAGCAGCTTACAAACAAGCGGGGGAGAGACG. Its protein product is CASSLQTSGGET. The whole CDR3 sequence is CASSLQTSGGETQYF.

Worth noting for this clone: The read terminates 3 residues ahead of where the CDR3 ends, so the germline J gene completes it. The genes are TRBV27 and TRBJ1-1, with TRBD1 identical over 8 bases. Trimming cost V 8 bases and J 6 bases; bases outside gene matches: 8. CDR1 and CDR2 (germline): MNHEY, SMNVEV (reference sequence). This CDR3 is built from 13 residues. The CDR3 reads CASLAGGASEAFF. Partial CDR3 DNA: TGTGCCAGCCTAGCAGGGGGCGCGTCTGAA.

Concerning this clone itself: The read is 3 residues too short to cover the CDR3 end, so that end is filled in from the germline J gene. This chain joins TRBV5-1 and TRBJ2-2; perhaps TRBD1 as D (6 bases). The V gene's germline CDR1 is SGHRS and CDR2 YFSETQ. This CDR3 region has 15 residues. CDR3 protein: CASSLWTETNEKLFF. The part of the CDR3 DNA that was read is TGCGCCAGCAGCCTATGGACAGAAACTAATGAAAAG.

About this clone: The read stops 3 residues short of the end of the CDR3; the missing end is completed from the germline J gene. This chain links TRBV19 with TRBJ1-1; a possible D gene is TRBD1 (6 bases). CDR1 and CDR2 from the germline V gene are LNHDA and SQIVND (reference sequence). V lost 7 bases to trimming and J lost 7 bases, with 16 bases between them. The CDR3 extends over 13 amino acids. The sequenced CDR3 bases are TGTGCCAGTAAGCGGACAGAGAGCCGTGAA. It specifies CASKRTESRE. The CDR3 in its entirety is CASKRTESREAFF.